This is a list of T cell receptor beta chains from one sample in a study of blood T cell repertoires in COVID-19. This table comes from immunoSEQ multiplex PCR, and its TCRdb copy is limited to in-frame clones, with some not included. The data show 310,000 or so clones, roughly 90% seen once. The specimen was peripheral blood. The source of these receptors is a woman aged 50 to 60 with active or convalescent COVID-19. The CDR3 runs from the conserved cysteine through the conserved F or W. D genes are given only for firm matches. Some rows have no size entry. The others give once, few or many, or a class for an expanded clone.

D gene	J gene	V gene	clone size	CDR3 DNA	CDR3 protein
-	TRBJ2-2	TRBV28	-	TGTGCCAGCAGTTTACGAGGTAGCTTCGGGGAGCTGTTTTTT	CASSLRGSFGELFF
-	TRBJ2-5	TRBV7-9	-	TGTGCCAGCAGCCTCGACAGTAAAGAGACCCAGTACTTC	CASSLDSKETQYF
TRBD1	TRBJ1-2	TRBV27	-	TGTGCCAGCACTGACAGGGGAGAAGAAGGCTACACCTTC	CASTDRGEEGYTF
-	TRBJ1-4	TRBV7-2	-	TGTGCCAGCAGCTTGCGGGGAAGTGCTAATGAAAAACTGTTTTTT	CASSLRGSANEKLFF
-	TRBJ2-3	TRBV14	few	TGTGCCAGCAGCCAAATGGGGCGGCGCGATACGCAGTATTTT	CASSQMGRRDTQYF
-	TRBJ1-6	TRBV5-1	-	TGCGCCAGCAGCTTTGAGAGCTCCTATAATTCACCCCTCCACTTT	CASSFESSYNSPLHF
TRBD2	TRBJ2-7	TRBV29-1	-	TGCAGCGTTGAAGATCGCGGACGGGGGGCCTACGAGCAGTACTTC	CSVEDRGRGAYEQYF
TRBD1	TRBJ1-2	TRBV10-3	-	TGTGCCATCAGTGGCGACAGGGGGCGCGACTATGGCTACACCTTC	CAISGDRGRDYGYTF
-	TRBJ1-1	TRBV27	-	TGTGCCAGCAGCCGCGGGGGCAGCTACATGAACACTGAAGCTTTCTTT	CASSRGGSYMNTEAFF
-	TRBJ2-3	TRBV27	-	TGTGCCAGCAGTTTAAGGGGGGAGGGGGAGGATACGCAGTATTTT	CASSLRGEGEDTQYF
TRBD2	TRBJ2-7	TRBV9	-	TGTGCCAGCAGCGTAGATGGACTAGCGGGGAACGAGCAGTACTTC	CASSVDGLAGNEQYF
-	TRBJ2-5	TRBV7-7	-	TGTGCTAGCAGCCTCCACAGGGTTGGAGAGACCCAGTACTTC	CASSLHRVGETQYF
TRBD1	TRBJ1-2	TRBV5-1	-	TGCGCCAGCAGCTCTCCCGGACAGGGCGGCTATGGCTACACCTTC	CASSSPGQGGYGYTF
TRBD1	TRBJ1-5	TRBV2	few	TGTGCCACCTCGCCGACAGGGCCTAATCAGCCCCAGCATTTT	CATSPTGPNQPQHF
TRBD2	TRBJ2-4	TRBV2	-	TGTGCCAGCACTCGGGAGGGAACCAAAAACATTCAGTACTTC	CASTREGTKNIQYF
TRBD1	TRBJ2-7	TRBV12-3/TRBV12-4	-	TGTGCCAGCAGTTACAAGGGGGCGAGCGAGCAGTACTTC	CASSYKGASEQYF
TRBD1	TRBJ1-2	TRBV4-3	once	TGCGCCAGCAGCCAAGCCCGGGACAGGGATTATGGCTACACCTTC	CASSQARDRDYGYTF
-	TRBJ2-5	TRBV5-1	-	TGCGCAAGCAAGGAAACGGGACTGGAGACCCAGTACTTC	CASKETGLETQYF
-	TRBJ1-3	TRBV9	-	TGTGCCAGCAGCACCGGGCTGCCAGGGGTCTCTACTAGCTCTGGAAACACCATATATTTT	CASSTGLPGVSTSSGNTIYF
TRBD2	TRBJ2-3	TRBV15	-	TGTGCCACCAGCACTACTAGCGGGGGGGCGGGTGATACGCAGTATTTT	CATSTTSGGAGDTQYF
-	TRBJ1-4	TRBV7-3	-	TGTGCCAGCAGCCCAGGTGGCAGGGGCGAAAAACTGTTTTTT	CASSPGGRGEKLFF
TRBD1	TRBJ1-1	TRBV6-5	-	TGTGCCAGCAGTAAGGACAGGGGAGACACTGAAGCTTTCTTT	CASSKDRGDTEAFF
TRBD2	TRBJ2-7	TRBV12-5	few	TGTGCTAGTGGTTTGATGGGAGGGCTCGAGGAGCAGTACTTC	CASGLMGGLEEQYF
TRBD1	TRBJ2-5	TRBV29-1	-	TGCAGCGTTGAAGCCATCGGGACAGGGGGAGAGACCCAGTACTTC	CSVEAIGTGGETQYF
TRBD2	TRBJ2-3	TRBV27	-	TGTGCCAGCAGTTTAAGTCAAGGGACTAGCGGGAGACATACGCAGTATTTT	CASSLSQGTSGRHTQYF
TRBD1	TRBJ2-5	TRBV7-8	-	TGTGCCAGCAGCCTCCATACAGGGGGCGGGGAGACCCAGTACTTC	CASSLHTGGGETQYF
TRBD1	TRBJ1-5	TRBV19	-	TGTGCCAGTAGTATTATGGACAGGGTAGGTCAGCCCCAGCATTTT	CASSIMDRVGQPQHF
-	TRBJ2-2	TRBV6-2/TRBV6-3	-	TGTGCCAGCAGTTATATAGTGGGAGTGACCGGGGAGCTGTTTTTT	CASSYIVGVTGELFF
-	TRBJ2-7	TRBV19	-	TGTGCCAGTAGTATAGGGGCAGGGAAGGCCTACGAGCAGTACTTC	CASSIGAGKAYEQYF
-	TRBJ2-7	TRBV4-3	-	TGCGCCAGCAGCCAAGACAGGAATGAAATGTACGAGCAGTACTTC	CASSQDRNEMYEQYF
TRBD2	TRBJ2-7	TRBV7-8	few	TGTGCCAGCAGCTTATACTCTGGGCCCCTAGCGGGGAAAAGCTCCTACGAGCAGTACTTC	CASSLYSGPLAGKSSYEQYF
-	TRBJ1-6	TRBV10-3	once	TGTGCCATCAGGGGGGGTGACTCACCCCTCCACTTT	CAIRGGDSPLHF
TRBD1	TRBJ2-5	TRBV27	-	TGTGCCAGCAGTTTTAAGGGGGCAATGTACCAAGAGACCCAGTACTTC	CASSFKGAMYQETQYF
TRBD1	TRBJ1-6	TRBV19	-	TGTGCCAGTAGTATTCGGCAGGGGGCTTCCAATTCACCCCTCCACTTT	CASSIRQGASNSPLHF
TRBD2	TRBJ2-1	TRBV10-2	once	TGCGCCAGCACTGGACTAGCGGGAGTATCCTCACGGGGGGAGCAGTTCTTC	CASTGLAGVSSRGEQFF
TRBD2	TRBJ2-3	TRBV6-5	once	TGTGCCAGCAGTTACGGGACTAGCGTATCGGATACGCAGTATTTT	CASSYGTSVSDTQYF
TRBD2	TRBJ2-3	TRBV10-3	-	TGTGCCATCAGGGGGCTAGCGGGAGACCGCACAGATACGCAGTATTTT	CAIRGLAGDRTDTQYF
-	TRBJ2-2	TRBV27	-	TGTGCCAGCAGCTACAGGGTACACGGGGAGCTGTTTTTT	CASSYRVHGELFF
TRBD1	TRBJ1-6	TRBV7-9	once	TGTGCCAGCAGCCTGGGGACAGCTAATTCACCCCTCCACTTT	CASSLGTANSPLHF
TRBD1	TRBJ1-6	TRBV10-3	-	TGTGCCATATCGGGACAGCTTAATTCACCCCTCCACTTT	CAISGQLNSPLHF
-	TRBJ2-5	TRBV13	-	TGTGCCAGCAGCTTAATCTCGGGGGGCAAGATCGGGACCCAGTACTTC	CASSLISGGKIGTQYF
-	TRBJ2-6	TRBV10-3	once	TGTGCCATCAGCACCCAGGAGGGGTCCTCTGGGGCCAACGTCCTGACTTTC	CAISTQEGSSGANVLTF
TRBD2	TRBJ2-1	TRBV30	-	TGTGCCTGGAGTGTATCCCGGACTAGGCCTGAGCAGTTCTTC	CAWSVSRTRPEQFF
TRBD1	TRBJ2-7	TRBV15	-	TGTGCCACCAGCAGAGTCCTTGACAGGGGCTCCTACGAGCAGTACTTC	CATSRVLDRGSYEQYF
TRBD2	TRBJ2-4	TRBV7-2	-	TGTGCCAGCAGCTTAGTGGGACTAGCACTTAAAGCCAAAAACATTCAGTACTTC	CASSLVGLALKAKNIQYF
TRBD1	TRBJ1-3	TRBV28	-	TGTGCCAGCAGTCCCTTTAGAGGGACAGGGATTGGAAACACCATATATTTT	CASSPFRGTGIGNTIYF
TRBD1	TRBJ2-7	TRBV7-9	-	TGTGCCAGCAGCCCCCCCCGGGACAGGGCCCAGTACGAGCAGTACTTC	CASSPPRDRAQYEQYF
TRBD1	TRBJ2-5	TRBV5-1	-	TGCGCCAGCAGCTTGGAAGGGACAGGTTACGAGACCCAGTACTTC	CASSLEGTGYETQYF
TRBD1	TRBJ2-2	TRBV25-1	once	TGTGCCAGCAGTGAATATACACAGGGGGGGAACACCGGGGAGCTGTTTTTT	CASSEYTQGGNTGELFF
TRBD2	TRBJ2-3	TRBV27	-	TGTGCCAGCAGTTTATGGGCTAGCGGGAGGGGTTCTAGCACAGATACGCAGTATTTT	CASSLWASGRGSSTDTQYF
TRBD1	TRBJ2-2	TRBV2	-	TGTGCCAGCAGAGAGCGGACAGGGGGCGGAACCGGGGAGCTGTTTTTT	CASRERTGGGTGELFF
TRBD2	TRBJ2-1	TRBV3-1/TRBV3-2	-	TGTGCCAGCAGCCAGTTCCAGTGGAGACTAGCGGGAGACAACTATGAGCAGTTCTTC	CASSQFQWRLAGDNYEQFF
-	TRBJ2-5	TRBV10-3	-	TGTGCCATCAGTAGGAGACTAGAAGAGACCCAGTACTTC	CAISRRLEETQYF
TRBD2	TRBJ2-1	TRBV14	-	TGTGCCAGCAGCCAAGAAGCGGGAGCAAACCTATACAATGAGCAGTTCTTC	CASSQEAGANLYNEQFF